The 23 T cell receptor beta chains presented below share a single source sample, sequenced in a study of response to subunit inactivated influenza vaccine. TCRdb called the RT-PCR reads again in MiXCR, with one record for every CDR3 protein. This sample has roughly 570,000 distinct CDR3 sequences, with 12% to 15% found just once. This specimen was PBMCs from blood, taken 12 days after vaccination. These TCRs come from a man over 45 who received an inactivated influenza vaccine.

This clonotype was counted only a few times. The rearrangement joins TRBV7-3 to TRBJ2-1, with a tentative D call TRBD1 (6 bases). Trimming stripped 9 bases from V and 8 bases from J, with 17 bases between. Germline loops: CDR1 SGHTA, CDR2 FQGTGA. The CDR3 totals 13 residues. The DNA of the CDR3 is TGTGCCAGTACCAACAGGGTTGGGGATGAGCAGTTCTTC. Amino acids: CASTNRVGDEQFF.

The table lists this clonotype with a few counts. The rearrangement links TRBV9 to TRBJ1-2; 9 bases map to TRBD1. The CDR3 extends over 14 amino acids. Germline V lookup: CDR1 SGDLS, CDR2 YYNGEE. Trimming cost V 2 bases and J 3 bases; bases outside gene matches: 2. The CDR3 loop is CASSVGTGYYGYTF. Written as DNA, the CDR3 is TGTGCCAGCAGCGTCGGGACAGGGTACTATGGCTACACCTTC.

The chain carries TRBV24-1 and TRBJ2-1; a possible D gene is TRBD1 (6 bases). Germline CDR1 is KGHDR and CDR2 is SFDVKD. The CDR3 spans 16 residues. Trimming cost V 4 bases and J 0 bases, with 12 bases left between them. The CDR3 nucleotides read TGTGCCACCAGTGAAGCTACAGGGAACTCCTACAATGAGCAGTTCTTC. Its translation is CATSEATGNSYNEQFF.

This clonotype was seen only a few times. The rearrangement uses TRBV4-1 and TRBJ1-1; 7 bases match TRBD1. The CDR3 runs to 16 residues. Germline CDR1 and CDR2: MGHRA and YSYEKL. V was pared by 0 bases and J by 11 bases, with 15 bases of the junction left unmatched. CDR3 loop: CASSQDEGASLSKAFF. CDR3 sequence (DNA): TGCGCCAGCAGCCAAGACGAGGGGGCCTCTCTATCTAAGGCTTTCTTT.

V is TRBV27 and J is TRBJ1-5; D unclear. Between the trimmed V and J ends, which lost 5 bases and 3 bases, there was a span of 14 bases. The CDR3 has 15 amino acids. The V gene's germline CDR1 is MNHEY and CDR2 SMNVEV (reference sequence). The CDR3 sequence: CASSEDHTDNQPQHF. The CDR3 nucleotides are TGTGCCAGCAGTGAGGACCACACTGACAATCAGCCCCAGCATTTT.

This clonotype was seen more than once but under ten times. The chain joins TRBV20-1 to TRBJ2-1; 7 nucleotides align to TRBD2. Germline CDR1 reads DFQATT; CDR2 reads SNEGSKA (reference sequence). Trimming removed 3 bases from V and 0 bases from J; junction bases left unmatched: 11. CDR3 length equals 17 residues. CDR3 protein: CSARDSGGTSSYNEQFF. In nucleotides, the CDR3 is TGCAGTGCTAGGGACTCGGGAGGCACGAGCTCCTACAATGAGCAGTTCTTC.

In this sample, this clonotype turned up many times. The chain recombines TRBV29-1 with TRBJ1-5; D might be TRBD1 (5 bases). Germline V CDR1 and CDR2: SQVTM, ANQGSEA. The CDR3 totals 14 residues. V was pared by 6 bases and J by 3 bases, with 15 bases between. The CDR3 loop reads CSVVTGRDNQPQHF. In nucleotides, the CDR3 is TGCAGCGTCGTAACAGGCCGCGACAATCAGCCCCAGCATTTT. Full variable domain (missing parts from reference TRBV29-1 and TRBJ1-5): SAVISQKPSRDICQRGTSLTIQCQVDSQVTMMFWYRQQPGQSLTLIATANQGSEATYESGFVIDKFPISRPNLTFSTLTVSNMSPEDSSIYLCSVVTGRDNQPQHFGDGTRLSIL.

The chain combines TRBV12-3 or TRBV12-4 with TRBJ1-6; D not resolved. The V end was cut by 0 bases, the J end by 9 bases, with 12 bases between. CDR3 size: 15 residues. In nucleotides, the CDR3 is TGTGCCAGCAGTTTAGCGGCACTTAACACTTCACCCCTCCACTTT. It translates to CASSLAALNTSPLHF.

This clonotype was observed at least ten times. J is TRBJ2-1 and V is TRBV29-1, with TRBD2 as a possible D gene (5 bases). The CDR3 extends over 14 amino acids. V was shortened by 0 bases and J by 7 bases, with 13 bases between the two germline ends. Germline-derived CDR1 and CDR2 are SQVTM and ANQGSEA. In nucleotides, the CDR3 is TGCAGCGTTGAAGAGAATATCCGGGGAAATGAGCAGTTCTTC. Protein sequence: CSVEENIRGNEQFF.

This clonotype appeared a few times. The chain is built from TRBV2 and TRBJ1-5; 7 nucleotides align to TRBD1. The CDR3 runs 14 residues. The V segment lost 6 bases and the J segment 2 bases; nucleotides outside the gene matches: 4. Germline V gene lookup returns CDR1 SNHLY and CDR2 FYNNEI. The CDR3 nucleotides are TGTGCCAGCAGAGACAGGGTAGGCAATCAGCCCCAGCATTTT. As protein: CASRDRVGNQPQHF.

CDR3 DNA sequence: TGCAGTGCGACCCGGGACAGCGGTGAAGCTTTCTTT. Translated: CSATRDSGEAFF. V usage is TRBV20-1 and J usage is TRBJ1-1; 7 bases match TRBD1. This CDR3 region has 12 residues. Germline V gene data show CDR1 as DFQATT and CDR2 as SNEGSKA (reference sequence). Trimming took 6 bases from V and 7 from J; bases not matched to a gene: 8.

This chain joins TRBV6-5 and TRBJ2-1; 8 nucleotides match TRBD2. V was pared by 3 bases and J by 0 bases, with 4 bases of the junction left unmatched. CDR3 size: 16 residues. CDR1 and CDR2 from the germline V gene are MNHEY and SVGAGI. The CDR3: CASSYGTSGSYNEQFF. The CDR3 nucleotides are TGTGCCAGCAGTTATGGGACTAGTGGCTCCTACAATGAGCAGTTCTTC.

In this sample, this clonotype turned up a few times. The rearrangement links TRBV5-1 to TRBJ1-1; possible D gene TRBD1, 5 bases. Trimming cost V 5 bases and J 9 bases, with 14 bases left between them. This CDR3 has 12 residues. Germline CDR1 SGHRS, CDR2 YFSETQ. CDR3: CASSPRDSQAFF. The CDR3, as DNA: TGCGCCAGCAGTCCTCGGGACTCGCAAGCTTTCTTT.

The sample holds a few counts of this clonotype. V is TRBV5-8 and J is TRBJ1-3; D gene uncertain. This CDR3 spans 14 amino acids. The V and J ends lost 5 bases and 4 bases respectively, with 13 bases between them. Germline V gene lookup returns CDR1 SGHTS and CDR2 YDEGEE. DNA of the CDR3: TGTGCCAGCAGAGTGGGCCCTAGGGGAAACACCATATATTTT. It codes for CASRVGPRGNTIYF.

Details on this clonotype: Its ends do not fully match the called genes, so a read error is possible. The chain links TRBV5-1 to TRBJ1-1, with D hard to call. This CDR3 has 10 residues. Germline loops: CDR1 SGHRS, CDR2 YFSETQ. The CDR3 DNA follows: TGCGCCAGCAGGGGAAGGGAGGAGGTCTTT. It codes for CASRGREEVF.

This clonotype has at least ten counts. The chain links TRBV2 to TRBJ2-5, with 9 bases aligning to TRBD2. Germline values: CDR1 SNHLY, CDR2 FYNNEI. V shed 6 bases, J shed 0 bases, and the junction held 2 bases outside the gene matches. This CDR3 region has 14 residues. The CDR3 here is CASRLAGYQETQYF. The CDR3 DNA follows: TGTGCCAGCAGGCTAGCGGGGTACCAAGAGACCCAGTACTTC.

The V gene is TRBV29-1, the J gene TRBJ2-3; maybe TRBD2 (6 bases). The germline V gene has CDR1 SQVTM and CDR2 ANQGSEA. This CDR3 spans 16 amino acids. V was trimmed by 4 bases and J by 0 bases, leaving 17 bases between them. The CDR3 bases are TGCAGCGTTGTTGGGACGGAGGGGCATAGCACAGATACGCAGTATTTT. This sequence encodes CSVVGTEGHSTDTQYF.

This rearrangement joins TRBV9 to TRBJ2-2, with TRBD2 identical over 8 bases. This CDR3 region has 15 residues. Trimming removed 3 bases from V and 0 bases from J; junction bases left unmatched: 1. The germline CDR1 and CDR2 sequences are SGDLS and YYNGEE. CDR3 amino acids: CASSAGGSNTGELFF. DNA for the CDR3: TGTGCCAGCAGCGCGGGGGGGTCGAACACCGGGGAGCTGTTTTTT.

This clonotype was counted ten times or more. The rearrangement uses TRBV7-9 and TRBJ1-1, with a weak D call TRBD1 (5 bases). Germline V gives CDR1 SEHNR, CDR2 FQNEAQ (reference sequence). Trimming removed 4 bases from V and 4 bases from J, with 10 bases in between. This CDR3 has 13 amino acids. CDR3 protein: CASSYQGSTEAFF. The DNA of the CDR3 is TGTGCCAGCAGCTATCAGGGTAGCACTGAAGCTTTCTTT.

This clonotype was counted only a few times. The rearrangement links TRBV7-9 to TRBJ2-7; TRBD2 matches at 9 bases. The CDR3 has 15 amino acids. Germline trimming cut 5 bases from V and 3 bases from J; bases unmatched to any gene: 8. Germline V gene sequence: CDR1 SEHNR, CDR2 FQNEAQ (reference sequence). Written as DNA, the CDR3 is TGTGCCAGCAGCCCCTCGGGACTAGCTGTCTACGAGCAGTACTTC. The encoded protein is CASSPSGLAVYEQYF. Based on the CDR3 plus reference TRBV7-9 and TRBJ2-7, the full variable domain is DTGVSQNPRHKITKRGQNVTFRCDPISEHNRLYWYRQTLGQGPEFLTYFQNEAQLEKSRLLSDRFSAERPKGSFSTLEIQRTEQGDSAMYLCASSPSGLAVYEQYFGPGTRLTVT.

This clonotype was observed a handful of times. Here the CDR3 reads CASSESVAGGTYEQYF. The CDR3, as DNA: TGCGCCAGCAGTGAATCAGTAGCGGGGGGGACCTACGAGCAGTACTTC. V is TRBV10-2 and J is TRBJ2-7; 11 nucleotides match TRBD2. This CDR3 has 16 amino acids. V lost 3 bases, J lost 2 bases, and 6 bases stayed unmatched. Germline V gives CDR1 WSHSY, CDR2 SAAADI.

The chain uses TRBV20-1 and TRBJ1-2; unclear D gene. CDR3 length equals 13 residues. CDR1 and CDR2 from the germline V gene are DFQATT and SNEGSKA (reference sequence). V lost 3 bases, J lost 0 bases, and 8 bases lay in between. This chain's CDR3 is CSARPATNYGYTF. The CDR3 coding sequence is TGCAGTGCTAGGCCGGCAACTAACTATGGCTACACCTTC.

This clonotype has at least ten counts. The genes are TRBV7-2 and TRBJ2-1; D remains ambiguous. Germline CDR1 and CDR2: SGHTA and FQGNSA. The CDR3 runs 13 residues. V was shortened by 1 base and J by 7 bases, with 8 bases between the two germline ends. This CDR3 reads CASSLGNLNEQFF. The CDR3 bases are TGTGCCAGCAGCTTAGGAAATTTAAATGAGCAGTTCTTC.